These T cell receptor beta chains were read from a single sample in a study of blood T cells in healthy people across ages. TCRdb recomputed calls from the 5' RACE reads with MiXCR, one row per CDR3 protein. The table lists 850,000 or so distinct CDR3 sequences, about 28% of them singletons. Sequenced: blood. The receptors were sampled from an elderly woman in good health. Both conserved end residues are part of each CDR3. D genes are given only for firm matches. Only part of the rows carry a size: once, few, many, or a class if the clone is expanded.

>15|TRBJ1-2|many|TRBV7-2|TRBD1
TGTGCCAGCAGCTTATTTTGGAGCAGGGACAGTGGCTACACCTTC
CASSLFWSRDSGYTF
>16|TRBJ1-2|few|TRBV11-2|TRBD1
TGTGCCAGCAGTCATCCTGGCCAGGGGGCTAAGTATGGCTACACCTTC
CASSHPGQGAKYGYTF
>16|TRBJ2-3|many|TRBV27|NA
TGTGCCAGCAGTTTAGTTTTTGTAGCGGATACAGATACGCAGTATTTT
CASSLVFVADTDTQYF
>13|TRBJ2-1|few|TRBV29-1|NA
TGCAGCGTTGGACGACTAAACCAAGAGACCCAGTTCTTC
CSVGRLNQETQFF
>14|TRBJ1-2|few|TRBV2|NA
TGTGCCAGCAGTGAAAACACAAAGGCGTATGGCTACACCTTC
CASSENTKAYGYTF
>14|TRBJ1-2|NA|TRBV11-2|NA
TGTGCCAGCAGCTTAGTGCCGGGAAACTATGGCCACACCTTC
CASSLVPGNYGHTF
>18|TRBJ1-2|few|TRBV7-9|NA
TGTGCCAGCAGCTTAGGTTTTATTGGGGGAGCCTCTCAAAGGGGCTACACCTTC
CASSLGFIGGASQRGYTF
>17|TRBJ2-5|many|TRBV10-3|TRBD2
TGTGCCACCCGTCCGGGACTAGCGGGGGAGCAGGGTGAGACCCAGTACTTC
CATRPGLAGEQGETQYF
>15|TRBJ1-5|many|TRBV7-9|NA
TGTGCCAGCAGCTTAGGAGACACCTACAATCAGCCCCAGCATTTT
CASSLGDTYNQPQHF
>14|TRBJ1-6|many|TRBV14|NA
TGTGCCAGCAGCCAGGGGGCTAATAATTCACCCCTCCACTTT
CASSQGANNSPLHF
>12|TRBJ1-4|NA|TRBV15|TRBD1
TGTGCCACCAGCAGAGAGACAGGGGTAATGTTTTTT
CATSRETGVMFF
>17|TRBJ2-6|many|TRBV27|NA
TGTGCCAGCAGGAAGGGGCAGGGGATCCCCGGGGCCAACGTCCTGACTTTC
CASRKGQGIPGANVLTF
>12|TRBJ1-2|NA|TRBV20-1|NA
TGCAGTGCTAACGACCCAAACTATGGCTACACCTTC
CSANDPNYGYTF
>15|TRBJ2-3|NA|TRBV11-1|TRBD2
TGTGCCAGCAGCCCGCGACTAGCAGAGCGAGATACGCAGTATTTT
CASSPRLAERDTQYF
>16|TRBJ2-1|many|TRBV5-1|TRBD2
TGCGCCAGCAGCGGGGGGACTAGCGGCTCCTACAATGAGCAGTTCTTC
CASSGGTSGSYNEQFF
>13|TRBJ2-4|many|TRBV3-1|NA
TGTGCCAGCAGCCAAAACGGGGAAAACATTCAGTACTTC
CASSQNGENIQYF
>14|TRBJ2-1|many|TRBV7-2|NA
TGTGCCAGCAGCCTACTCTCGGGGAGCCATGAGCAGTTCTTC
CASSLLSGSHEQFF
>13|TRBJ2-7|NA|TRBV29-1|TRBD1
TGCAGCGTTCGATCGGACAGGGGGTACGAGCAGTACTTC
CSVRSDRGYEQYF
>12|TRBJ2-1|many|TRBV20-1|NA
TGCAGTGCTAGAGTAGACCGCAGTGAGCAGTTCTTC
CSARVDRSEQFF
>14|TRBJ2-7|NA|TRBV11-1|NA
TGTGCCAGCAGCCCCGGGACATCGACCTACGAGCAGTACTTC
CASSPGTSTYEQYF
>13|TRBJ2-7|NA|TRBV4-3|NA
TGCACCGGCAGCCAAGAGGGAACCTCCGAGCAGTACTTC
CTGSQEGTSEQYF
>13|TRBJ2-2|NA|TRBV12-3/TRBV12-4|TRBD1
TGTGCCAGCCACGGGACAGGGGCCGGGGAGCTGTTTTTT
CASHGTGAGELFF
>14|TRBJ2-3|many|TRBV14|TRBD2
TGTGCCAGCAGCCAAGGGGGGGGTGACGACGCGCAGTATTTT
CASSQGGGDDAQYF
>15|TRBJ2-7|few|TRBV11-1|TRBD2
TGTGCCAGCAGCTCGGGACTAGCTGAGGGCTACGAGCAGTACTTC
CASSSGLAEGYEQYF
>15|TRBJ2-1|NA|TRBV7-9|TRBD1
TGTGCCAGCAGCTTGACAGGGACAGGCTACAATGAGCGGTTCTTC
CASSLTGTGYNERFF
>14|TRBJ1-1|NA|TRBV5-1|NA
TGCGCCAGCAGCGGCTCGCTGGCGAGCACTGAAGCTTTCTTT
CASSGSLASTEAFF
>18|TRBJ2-5|NA|TRBV4-3|TRBD2
TGCGCCAGCAGCCAAGATCTATCGCTAGCGGGGGGGCTAGAGACCCAGTACTTC
CASSQDLSLAGGLETQYF
>16|TRBJ2-1|many|TRBV6-6|TRBD2
TGTGCCAGCACTTCAGGGACTAGCGTAACCTACAATGAGCAGTTCTTC
CASTSGTSVTYNEQFF
>14|TRBJ2-7|many|TRBV3-1|TRBD1
TGTGCCAGCAGCCCCTGGGACAGAAACTACGAGCAGTACTTC
CASSPWDRNYEQYF
>16|TRBJ2-1|NA|TRBV6-5|TRBD2
TGTGCCAGCCTCCCTAGGGGACTAGCGGCCTACAATGAGCAGTTCTTC
CASLPRGLAAYNEQFF
>15|TRBJ2-1|many|TRBV5-4|TRBD2
TGTGCCAGCAGTCGTCCGGGGGGATCCTACAATGAGCAGTTCTTC
CASSRPGGSYNEQFF
>15|TRBJ1-2|NA|TRBV20-1|TRBD1
TGCAGTGCTAGAGGACAGGGGGGGAGTGGCTATGGCTACACCTTC
CSARGQGGSGYGYTF
>13|TRBJ2-4|NA|TRBV7-2|NA
TGTGCCAGCAGCTTAGACGCCCAAAACATTCAGTACTTC
CASSLDAQNIQYF
>13|TRBJ2-5|few|TRBV12-3/TRBV12-4|NA
TGTGCCAGCAGACCCGACACTCAAGAGACCCAGTACTTC
CASRPDTQETQYF
>17|TRBJ1-5|NA|TRBV6-2/TRBV6-3|TRBD1
TGTGCCAGCAGTTACTCGAAGAGGGACAGGAAAAATCAGCTCCAGCATTTT
CASSYSKRDRKNQLQHF
>15|TRBJ2-1|few|TRBV9|NA
TGTGCCAGCAGCGTAGAGACAGGTATGGGGAATGAGCAGTTCTTC
CASSVETGMGNEQFF
>16|TRBJ2-1|many|TRBV13|TRBD2
TGTGCCAGCAGCTTAAAGGGACTAGCGGGGGGCAATGAGCAGTTCTTC
CASSLKGLAGGNEQFF
>14|TRBJ1-1|many|TRBV10-3|NA
TGTGCCATCAGTGAGTCAGTTCAGGGGCCTGAAGCTTTCTTT
CAISESVQGPEAFF
>18|TRBJ2-1|many|TRBV6-6|TRBD2
TGTGCCAGCAGTTACTCGATGTCGCGGGGGTGGGATTACAATGAGCAGTTCTTC
CASSYSMSRGWDYNEQFF
>13|TRBJ2-1|many|TRBV7-9|TRBD2
TGTGCCAGCAGCTTAGTTACTAGCGGGGTGCAGTTCTTC
CASSLVTSGVQFF
>15|TRBJ1-6|few|TRBV5-1|NA
TGCGCCAGCAGCTCATCCCCGGGCCTCAATTCAGCCCTCCACTTT
CASSSSPGLNSALHF
>11|TRBJ2-1|many|TRBV30|NA
TGTGCCTGGAGTAACCCAATGAAGCAGTTCTTC
CAWSNPMKQFF
>14|TRBJ1-1|many|TRBV20-1|NA
TGCAGTGCTCGACCCACGCACTCCACCCACGAAGCTTTCTTT
CSARPTHSTHEAFF
>12|TRBJ1-2|NA|TRBV2|TRBD1
TGTGCCAGCAGTGCAAGGGACAGAGGCTACACCTTC
CASSARDRGYTF
>12|TRBJ2-3|few|TRBV20-1|NA
TGCAGTGCTGCCGGAGTTGGGGATACGCAGTATTTT
CSAAGVGDTQYF
>15|TRBJ1-2|many|TRBV4-3|NA
TGCGCCAGCAGCCAAGAGTTACAGGGACGAAATGGCTACACCTTC
CASSQELQGRNGYTF
>17|TRBJ2-3|NA|TRBV27|TRBD2
TGTGCCAGCAGTCTAACCCTACTAGCGGGGGGCACAGATACGCAGTATTTT
CASSLTLLAGGTDTQYF
>16|TRBJ2-7|NA|TRBV5-1|TRBD2
TGCGCCAGCAGCGAAGGACTAGCGTCCATCTCCTACGAGCAGTACTTC
CASSEGLASISYEQYF
>18|TRBJ2-1|NA|TRBV2|TRBD2
TGTGCCAGCATTGCGCCCCCGGGACTAGCGGGGGGTTACAATGAGCAGTTCTTC
CASIAPPGLAGGYNEQFF